These 11 T cell receptor beta chains came from one sample sequenced in a study of a mutant IDH1 vaccine in newly diagnosed glioma. Their antigens remain unidentified. Time point denoted: week 47, end of study. Alongside topical imiquimod, each dose of vaccine comprised 300 ug of mutant IDH1 20-mer peptide. The repertoire was sequenced with immunoSEQ multiplex PCR; TCRdb's copy has only in-frame clones and lacks some. Of roughly 34,000 clones detected, roughly four fifths appear once; the ten largest clones hold around 31%. The specimen comprised PBMCs, sampled from a glioma patient whose treatment included an IDH1 peptide vaccine. The receptors stem from a man aged 30-40 years with glioma.

V is TRBV30 and J is TRBJ2-7; D is unresolved. V was cut by 2 bases and J by 3 bases, with 11 bases left in between. The CDR3 sequence is 13 residues long. CDR1 is GTSNPN, CDR2 SVGIG, per germline (reference sequence). The CDR3 loop reads CAWSRNRYYEQYF. The CDR3 DNA is TGTGCCTGGAGTCGTAACAGATACTACGAGCAGTACTTC.

V gene TRBV6-5 combines with J gene TRBJ2-1; 7 bases fit TRBD2. J gave up 4 bases and V 6 bases, and 9 bases lay outside the gene matches. The CDR3 totals 15 residues. Germline values: CDR1 MNHEY, CDR2 SVGAGI. The CDR3 DNA reads as TGTGCCAGCAGGCCAAGCGGGGCTGAATACAATGAGCAGTTCTTC. This translates into CASRPSGAEYNEQFF.

V is TRBV19 and J is TRBJ1-5; D perhaps matches TRBD1 (5 bases). This CDR3 has 14 amino acids. V lost 7 bases, J lost 3 bases, and 13 bases lay in between. Germline V gene data show CDR1 as LNHDA and CDR2 as SQIVND (reference sequence). CDR3 sequence: CASNHGGDNQPQHF. The CDR3 DNA sequence: TGTGCCAGTAACCACGGGGGGGACAATCAGCCCCAGCATTTT.

This chain uses TRBV5-5 with TRBJ1-5; D uncertain. From germline, CDR1 is SGHKS and CDR2 YYEKEE (reference sequence). This CDR3 is 15 amino acids long. The ends were cut back, 0 bases at V and 5 bases at J, with 12 bases in the middle. The CDR3 reads CASSLGPQAYQPQHF. The CDR3 DNA is TGTGCCAGCAGCTTGGGACCCCAGGCGTATCAGCCCCAGCATTTT.

CDR3 in DNA: TGTGCCAGCAGCCCCGGGACAGGGGAGGGGTACAATGAGCAGTTCTTC. Translating it yields CASSPGTGEGYNEQFF. J is TRBJ2-1 and V is TRBV7-6; 10 nucleotides align to TRBD1. Germline V gives CDR1 SGHVS, CDR2 FNYEAQ. V was pared by 5 bases and J by 4 bases, with 8 bases of the junction left unmatched. CDR3 size: 16 residues.

The V call is TRBV30, the J call TRBJ2-1; the match to TRBD1 covers 10 bases. Per germline, CDR1 GTSNPN and CDR2 SVGIG (reference sequence). With 3 bases clipped from V and 6 bases from J, the junction kept 11 bases outside the gene matches. The CDR3 length is 16 residues. For the CDR3, the DNA is TGTGCCTGGAGCAAGGGACAGGGGATTTTAGGCAATGAGCAGTTCTTC. Translated: CAWSKGQGILGNEQFF.

This chain connects TRBV21-1 to TRBJ1-1; the table's D call, TRBD1, has no DNA check behind it. TRBV21-1 is an annotated pseudogene. The CDR3 spans 15 residues. CDR3 loop: CASAPKDRRNTEAFF. The CDR3, as DNA: TGTGCCAGCGCACCTAAGGACAGGAGGAACACTGAAGCTTTCTTT.

In this sample, this clone turned up once. The rearrangement links TRBV27 to TRBJ1-4, with 9 positions matching TRBD1. The trim removed 6 bases at V and 4 bases at J, leaving 6 bases unmatched. Germline V gene sequence: CDR1 MNHEY, CDR2 SMNVEV (reference sequence). This CDR3 is 15 amino acids long. The CDR3: CASSLQGAINEKLFF. As DNA, the CDR3 is TGTGCCAGCAGCCTACAGGGGGCGATTAATGAAAAACTGTTTTTT.

The chain is built from TRBV19 and TRBJ1-1; TRBD1 might be the D (6 bases). CDR3 length equals 16 residues. Germline V gives CDR1 LNHDA, CDR2 SQIVND (reference sequence). The V gene lost 2 bases and the J gene lost 5 bases, with 18 bases spanning the gap. CDR3 in amino acids: CASSISPTGEETEAFF. The CDR3, as DNA: TGTGCCAGTAGTATATCCCCGACAGGAGAGGAGACTGAAGCTTTCTTT.

J is TRBJ2-1 and V is TRBV2; TRBD2 matches at 9 bases. Trimming took 5 bases from V and 3 from J; bases not matched to a gene: 5. Germline assignment: CDR1 SNHLY and CDR2 FYNNEI. The CDR3 length is 15 residues. The CDR3 here is CASSTSSGDYNEQFF. In DNA form, the CDR3 reads TGTGCCAGCAGTACATCTAGCGGGGACTACAATGAGCAGTTCTTC.

This chain uses TRBV6-1 with TRBJ2-7, with 10 nucleotides matching TRBD1. This CDR3 comprises 15 residues. Unmatched junction bases numbered 8, after V lost 6 bases and J lost 3 bases. Germline assignment: CDR1 MNHNS and CDR2 SASEGT. The CDR3 is CASRPAGTGVYEQYF. The CDR3 DNA reads TGTGCCAGCAGACCGGCAGGGACAGGGGTCTACGAGCAGTACTTC.